This passage covers 9 T cell receptor beta chains from one sample sequenced in a study of T cell changes during pregnancy in multiple sclerosis. The protocol was immunoSEQ multiplex PCR, while the TCRdb copy is restricted to in-frame clones and leaves out a portion. The sample has 30,000 to 45,000 clones; approximately 92% are singletons. The sequences come from CD4+ T cells from peripheral blood mononuclear cells, collected in the third trimester of pregnancy. These receptor sequences come from a female donor with multiple sclerosis, enrolled in a pregnancy study.

The rearrangement links TRBV9 to TRBJ1-1; D possibly corresponds to TRBD1 (6 bases). This CDR3 is 14 amino acids long. The germline CDR1 and CDR2 sequences are SGDLS and YYNGEE. V lost 4 bases and J lost 1, with 11 bases in between. The CDR3 DNA sequence: TGTGCCAGCAGCCCACAGGGAGAGAACACTGAAGCTTTCTTT. Translated, it gives CASSPQGENTEAFF.

V usage is TRBV9 and J usage is TRBJ2-2; no clear D. Germline CDR1 and CDR2: SGDLS and YYNGEE. This CDR3 has 12 amino acids. V was cut by 1 base and J by 7 bases, with 5 bases left in between. For the CDR3, the DNA is TGTGCCAGCAGCGTAATCAACGGGGAGCTGTTTTTT. Translating gives CASSVINGELFF.

The chain employs TRBV6-1 and TRBJ2-7, with D possibly being TRBD2 (6 bases). This CDR3 comprises 15 residues. Trimming cost V 10 bases and J 2 bases, with 21 bases left between them. Looked up from germline, CDR1 is MNHNS and CDR2 is SASEGT. DNA for the CDR3: TGTGCCACCGCCGGGAGACAGTTTATGGCCTACGAGCAGTACTTC. This codes for CATAGRQFMAYEQYF.

V usage is TRBV18 and J usage is TRBJ2-2; maybe TRBD2 (6 bases). Germline V gene data show CDR1 as KGHSH and CDR2 as LQKENI. V lost 5 bases and J lost 4, with 20 bases in between. The CDR3 has 17 amino acids. The CDR3 DNA is TGTGCCAGCTCAGAGTTTCAGGAGGGCCGTCGCACCGGGGAGCTGTTTTTT. This encodes CASSEFQEGRRTGELFF.

The V gene is TRBV2, the J gene TRBJ2-7; D perhaps matches TRBD1 (7 bases). Trimming took 6 bases from V and 5 from J, leaving 14 bases between them. CDR1 and CDR2 (germline): SNHLY, FYNNEI. There are 13 residues in the CDR3. CDR3 protein: CASRTGVADEQYF. DNA for the CDR3: TGTGCCAGCAGAACAGGGGTAGCGGACGAGCAGTACTTC. Complete variable domain (other parts from reference TRBV2 and TRBJ2-7): EPEVTQTPSHQVTQMGQEVILRCVPISNHLYFYWYRQILGQKVEFLVSFYNNEISEKSEIFDDQFSVERPDGSNFTLKIRSTKLEDSAMYFCASRTGVADEQYFGPGTRLTVT.

A few counts support this clone. This sequence joins TRBV2 and TRBJ2-7; a possible D gene is TRBD1 (6 bases). The CDR3 sequence is 14 residues long. Trimming pared 6 bases from V and 5 bases from J, leaving 17 bases between. The germline CDR1 and CDR2 sequences are SNHLY and FYNNEI. The DNA of the CDR3 is TGTGCCAGCAGCCGATTAAATGGGGGCGACGAGCAGTACTTC. This codes for CASSRLNGGDEQYF.

CDR3 loop: CATGRGSGYGYTF. CDR3 in DNA: TGTGCCACCGGAAGGGGGTCAGGGTATGGCTACACCTTC. This chain joins TRBV15 and TRBJ1-2; TRBD1 is a possible D gene (6 bases). This CDR3 region has 13 residues. V lost 8 bases and J 5 bases, leaving 15 bases between the germline ends. Per the germline V gene, CDR1 is LNHNV and CDR2 is YYDKDF (reference sequence).

The chain has TRBV30 and TRBJ2-1; perhaps TRBD1 as D (5 bases). Germline CDR1 and CDR2: GTSNPN and SVGIG (reference sequence). This CDR3 has 13 amino acids. Trimming shortened V by 8 bases and J by 3 bases, and 14 bases separated the two germline ends. The chain's CDR3 is CARTWAGYNEQFF. The CDR3 region has the DNA TGTGCCCGGACATGGGCAGGCTACAATGAGCAGTTCTTC.

The chain recombines TRBV6-6 with TRBJ2-2, with unresolved D. Per the germline V gene, CDR1 is MNHNY and CDR2 is SVGAGI (reference sequence). Trimming took 4 bases from V and 6 from J, leaving 6 bases between them. The CDR3 has 12 amino acids. This CDR3 is CASSFDSGELFF. As DNA, the CDR3 is TGTGCCAGCAGTTTCGACTCCGGGGAGCTGTTTTTT.